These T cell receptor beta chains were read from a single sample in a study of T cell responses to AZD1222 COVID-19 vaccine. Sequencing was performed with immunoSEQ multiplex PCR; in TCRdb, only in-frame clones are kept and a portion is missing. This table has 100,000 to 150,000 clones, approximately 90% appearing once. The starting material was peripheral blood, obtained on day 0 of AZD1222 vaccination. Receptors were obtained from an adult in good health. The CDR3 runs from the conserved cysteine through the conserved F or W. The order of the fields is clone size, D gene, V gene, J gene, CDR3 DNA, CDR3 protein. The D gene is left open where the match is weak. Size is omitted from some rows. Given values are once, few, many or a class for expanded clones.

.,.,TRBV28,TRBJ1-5,TGTGCCAGCTCCATTGGGGGGAACAGGGATCAGCCCCAGCATTTT,CASSIGGNRDQPQHF
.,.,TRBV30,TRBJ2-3,TGTGCCTGGAGTTTAAGGGGGAAACCCACAGATACGCAGTATTTT,CAWSLRGKPTDTQYF
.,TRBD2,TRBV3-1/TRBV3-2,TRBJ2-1,TGTGCCAGCAGCCACATAGCGGGAGGGAATGAGCAGTTCTTC,CASSHIAGGNEQFF
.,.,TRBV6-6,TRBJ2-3,TGTGCCAGCAGTTACTCCGGGACCGAAGGAGCAGATACGCAGTATTTT,CASSYSGTEGADTQYF
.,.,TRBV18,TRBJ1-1,TGTGCCAGCTCACCAGACTATGGACTGAACACTGAAGCTTTCTTT,CASSPDYGLNTEAFF
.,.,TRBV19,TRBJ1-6,TGTGCCAGTAGTATCGCCCAAGGGGGACCCCTCCACTTT,CASSIAQGGPLHF
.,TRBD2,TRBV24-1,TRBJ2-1,TGTGCCACCAGTGACCCCCTAGCGGGAGGCTACAATGAGCAGTTCTTC,CATSDPLAGGYNEQFF
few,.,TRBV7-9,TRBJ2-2,TGTGCCAGCAGCTTAGGGCGGACGAACACCGGGGAGCTGTTTTTT,CASSLGRTNTGELFF
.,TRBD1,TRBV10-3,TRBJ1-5,TGTGCCATCAGTGAGTCAGGGACAGGGTTCAATCAGCCCCAGCATTTT,CAISESGTGFNQPQHF
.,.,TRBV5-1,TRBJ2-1,TGCGCCAGCAGCCCCCGACTGGGCTCCTACAATGAGCAGTTCTTC,CASSPRLGSYNEQFF
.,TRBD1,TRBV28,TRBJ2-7,TGTGCCAGCAGTACAGGACAGGGCCGCTACGAGCAGTACTTC,CASSTGQGRYEQYF
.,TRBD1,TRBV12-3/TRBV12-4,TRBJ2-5,TGTGCCAGCAGGGGGACAGGGACAGAGACCCAGTACTTC,CASRGTGTETQYF
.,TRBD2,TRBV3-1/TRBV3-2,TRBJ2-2,TGTGCCAGCAGCCAAGAAAAGACGCTAGCGGACACCGGGGAGCTGTTTTTT,CASSQEKTLADTGELFF
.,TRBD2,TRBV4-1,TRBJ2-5,TGCGCCAGCAGCCAAGATCCATACTGGCGGGAGGGTGGAGAGACCCAGTACTTC,CASSQDPYWREGGETQYF
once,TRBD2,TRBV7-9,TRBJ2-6,TGTGCCAGCAGCTTTGCCGCGGGAGGATTCACTGGGGCCAACGTCCTGACTTTC,CASSFAAGGFTGANVLTF
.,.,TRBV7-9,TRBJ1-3,TGTGCCAGCAGCTTAGGCGGATGGAAGACCATATATTTT,CASSLGGWKTIYF
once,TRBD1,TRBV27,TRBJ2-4,TGTGCCAGCAGGAGGACAGGGGGCATAACCAAAAACATTCAGTACTTC,CASRRTGGITKNIQYF
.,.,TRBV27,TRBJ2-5,TGTGCCAGCAGAGAGACACGGACCAAAGAGACCCAGTACTTC,CASRETRTKETQYF
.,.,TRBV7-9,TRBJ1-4,TGTGCCAGCAGCTTCAGACTGAATGAAAAACTGTTTTTT,CASSFRLNEKLFF
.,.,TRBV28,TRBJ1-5,TGTGCCAGCAGTTTAGCAGATAGCAATCAGCCCCAGCATTTT,CASSLADSNQPQHF
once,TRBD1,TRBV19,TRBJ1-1,TGTGCCAGTAGTCCAAACCCTGGAACAGGGGACCCCGGCGCTGAAGCTTTCTTT,CASSPNPGTGDPGAEAFF
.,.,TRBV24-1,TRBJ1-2,TGTGCCACCAGTTTAGACGGTAACTATGGCTACACCTTC,CATSLDGNYGYTF
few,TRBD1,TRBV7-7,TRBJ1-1,TGTGCTAGCAGCTTCATAGACAGGGGGAACACTGAAGCTTTCTTT,CASSFIDRGNTEAFF
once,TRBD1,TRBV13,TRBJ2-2,TGTGCCAGCAGCCCGGACAGGAGCTTCGAGGAGCTGTTTTTT,CASSPDRSFEELFF
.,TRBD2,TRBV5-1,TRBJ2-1,TGCGCCAGCAGCTCGACTAGCGGGAGCCCCAATGAGCAGTTCTTC,CASSSTSGSPNEQFF
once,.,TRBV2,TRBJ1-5,TGTGCCAGCAACTCGGCAAGCAATCAGCCCCAGCATTTT,CASNSASNQPQHF
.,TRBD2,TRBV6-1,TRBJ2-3,TGTGCCAGCAGTGAAACACTAGCGGGAGCTACGCAGTATTTT,CASSETLAGATQYF
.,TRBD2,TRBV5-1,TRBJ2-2,TGCGCCAGCAGCTTGGGACTAGCGGGGGCCACCGGGGAGCTGTTTTTT,CASSLGLAGATGELFF
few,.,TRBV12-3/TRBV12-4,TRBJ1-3,TGTGCCAGCAGTTTCGCTGGAAACACCATATATTTT,CASSFAGNTIYF
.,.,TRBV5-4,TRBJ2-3,TGTGCCAGCAGCCCCCCGAGCACAGATACGCAGTATTTT,CASSPPSTDTQYF
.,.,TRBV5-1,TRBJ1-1,TGCGCCAGCAGCTTATTGACAGCCAGGAACACTGAAGCTTTCTTT,CASSLLTARNTEAFF
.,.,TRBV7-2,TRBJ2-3,TGTGCCAGCAGCTTAGGCCGGGCCCCCAACACAGATACGCAGTATTTT,CASSLGRAPNTDTQYF
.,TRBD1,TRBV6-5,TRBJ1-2,TGTGCCAGCAGCGCACAGGGGAAAGCTAACTATGGCTACACCTTC,CASSAQGKANYGYTF
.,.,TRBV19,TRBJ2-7,TGTGCCAGTAGTCCGGACAGCTTGGCCTACGAGCAGTACTTC,CASSPDSLAYEQYF
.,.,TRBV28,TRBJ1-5,TGTGCCAGCAGTTTTCACATTCAGCCCCAGCATTTT,CASSFHIQPQHF
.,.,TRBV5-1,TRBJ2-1,TGCGCCAGCGCGTGGGGGTACAATGAGCAGTTCTTC,CASAWGYNEQFF
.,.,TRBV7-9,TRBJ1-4,TGTGCCAGCAGCTTAGGTCAGGGTGTGGGCGAAAAACTGTTTTTT,CASSLGQGVGEKLFF
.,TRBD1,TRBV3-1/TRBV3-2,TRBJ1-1,TGTGCCAGCAGCCAAGGGGACAGGGAGAACACTGAAGCTTTCTTT,CASSQGDRENTEAFF
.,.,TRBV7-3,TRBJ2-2,TGTGCCAGCAGCTCGGGCGCTGTAGGGGGGTACACCGGGGAGCTGTTTTTT,CASSSGAVGGYTGELFF
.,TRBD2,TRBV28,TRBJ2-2,TGTGCCAGCAGGGCTAGCGGGAGGGCCGGGGAGCTGTTTTTT,CASRASGRAGELFF
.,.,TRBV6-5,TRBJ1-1,TGTGCCAGCAGTAGGGGTTTGCACACTGAAGCTTTCTTT,CASSRGLHTEAFF
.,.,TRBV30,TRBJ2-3,TGTGCCTGGACGGGTCCCTGGCGCACAGATACGCAGTATTTT,CAWTGPWRTDTQYF
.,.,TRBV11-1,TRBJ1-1,TGTGCCAGCAGCTTAGCCGCAGGGAACACTGAAGCTTTCTTT,CASSLAAGNTEAFF
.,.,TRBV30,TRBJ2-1,TGTGCCTGGAGCGAGGGATCGAACAATGAGCAGTTCTTC,CAWSEGSNNEQFF
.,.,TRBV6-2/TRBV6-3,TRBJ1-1,TGTGCCAGCAGTCTTAAACGGCGAGCACACACTGAAGCTTTCTTT,CASSLKRRAHTEAFF
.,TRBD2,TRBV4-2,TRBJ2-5,TGTGCCAGCAGCCTCGAGGGAGGGTCCCAAGAGACCCAGTACTTC,CASSLEGGSQETQYF
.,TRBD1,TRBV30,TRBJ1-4,TGTGCCTGGAGTGCCCGGAGGGGGACAGGGGATGAAAAACTGTTTTTT,CAWSARRGTGDEKLFF
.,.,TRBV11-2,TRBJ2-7,TGTGCCAGCAGCCCTGCTCGCGTGGAGCAGTACTTC,CASSPARVEQYF
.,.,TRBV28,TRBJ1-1,TGTGCCAGCGACCCCACCTACACTGAAGCTTTCTTT,CASDPTYTEAFF
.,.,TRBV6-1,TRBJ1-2,TGTGCCAGCATTCCCCCCGGGCTGATGGGCTATGGCTACACCTTC,CASIPPGLMGYGYTF
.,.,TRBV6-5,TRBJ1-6,TGTGCCAGCAGTCCTAAGGGGACATACGGCTCACCCCTCCACTTT,CASSPKGTYGSPLHF
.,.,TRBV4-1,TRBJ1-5,TGCGCCAGCAGCCACGTTGACCGGGACGGTCAGCCCCAGCATTTT,CASSHVDRDGQPQHF
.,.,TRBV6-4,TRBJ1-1,TGTGCCAGCTCCCCTTGGGAAGATGGAGAACCCGTGAACACTGAAGCTTTCTTT,CASSPWEDGEPVNTEAFF
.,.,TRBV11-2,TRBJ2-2,TGTGCCAGCAGCCGACAGATACCCGGGGAGCTGTTTTTT,CASSRQIPGELFF
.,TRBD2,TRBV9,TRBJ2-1,TGTGCCAGCAGCGTAGGGGCTAGCGGGAGGGCTGGTGAGCAGTTCTTC,CASSVGASGRAGEQFF
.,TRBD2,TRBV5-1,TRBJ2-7,TGCGCCAGCAGCTACAGGGGACTAGCGGGGTTCAGCTCCTACGAGCAGTACTTC,CASSYRGLAGFSSYEQYF
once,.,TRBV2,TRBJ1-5,TGTGCCAGCAGTGAAGCGGCGGGGGACGGTCAGCCCCAGCATTTT,CASSEAAGDGQPQHF